Sequencing of this T cell receptor (beta chain) was carried out in a study of blood T cell repertoires in COVID-19. Study background: The United States, Italy and Spain supplied acute and convalescent COVID-19 samples. T cells, B-cell-depleted T cells, or PBMCs provided the cDNA or gDNA that served as material.

Germline V gives CDR1 SNHLY, CDR2 FYNNEI. The V end lost 4 bases, the J end lost 11 bases, and 6 bases lay between the germline ends. This CDR3 contains 11 residues. Methods used by the authors: Estimates of nucleated cell counts were drawn from the amplification of reference gene primers. Profiled with immunoSEQ multiplex PCR; TCRdb holds only in-frame clones, not every one. That table furnishes V, J and clone size, whereas the DNA furnished D and trimming. The sample yields 130,000 to 150,000 clones, roughly 76% seen once. The receptor comes from a human donor with acute or convalescent COVID-19. The donor label of this sample is uncertain. The chain couples TRBV2 to TRBJ1-6; D unresolved. The material sequenced was peripheral blood. CDR3 coding DNA: TGTGCCAGCAGTGCCCAAACACCCCTCCACTTT. Its translation is CASSAQTPLHF. Variable domain in full (rest from reference TRBV2 and TRBJ1-6): EPEVTQTPSHQVTQMGQEVILRCVPISNHLYFYWYRQILGQKVEFLVSFYNNEISEKSEIFDDQFSVERPDGSNFTLKIRSTKLEDSAMYFCASSAQTPLHFGNGTRLTVT.